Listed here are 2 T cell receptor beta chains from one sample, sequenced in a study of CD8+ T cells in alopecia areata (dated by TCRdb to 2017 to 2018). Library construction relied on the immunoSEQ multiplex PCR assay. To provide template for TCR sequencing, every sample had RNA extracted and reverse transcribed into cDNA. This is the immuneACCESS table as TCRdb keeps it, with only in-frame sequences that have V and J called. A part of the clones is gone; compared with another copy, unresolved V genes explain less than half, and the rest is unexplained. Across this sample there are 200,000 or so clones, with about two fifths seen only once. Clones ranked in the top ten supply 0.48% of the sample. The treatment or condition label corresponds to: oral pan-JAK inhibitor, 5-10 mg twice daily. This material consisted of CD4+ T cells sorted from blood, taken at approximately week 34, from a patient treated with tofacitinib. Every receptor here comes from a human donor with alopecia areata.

The CDR3 DNA sequence: TGTGCCAGCACCTTAGGCGGCTCAGGGAGGGACGATACGCAGTATTTT. As protein: CASTLGGSGRDDTQYF. The V call is TRBV5-6, the J call TRBJ2-3; 7 positions agree with TRBD2. Trimming cost V 6 bases and J 6 bases; bases outside gene matches: 16. Germline V CDR1 and CDR2: SGHDT, YYEEEE. CDR3 size: 16 residues.

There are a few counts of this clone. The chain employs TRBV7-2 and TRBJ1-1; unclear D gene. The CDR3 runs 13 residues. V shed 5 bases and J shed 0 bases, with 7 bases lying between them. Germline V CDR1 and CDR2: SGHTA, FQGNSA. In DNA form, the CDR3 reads TGTGCCAGCAGCCCTTCGCTGAACACTGAAGCTTTCTTT. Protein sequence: CASSPSLNTEAFF.